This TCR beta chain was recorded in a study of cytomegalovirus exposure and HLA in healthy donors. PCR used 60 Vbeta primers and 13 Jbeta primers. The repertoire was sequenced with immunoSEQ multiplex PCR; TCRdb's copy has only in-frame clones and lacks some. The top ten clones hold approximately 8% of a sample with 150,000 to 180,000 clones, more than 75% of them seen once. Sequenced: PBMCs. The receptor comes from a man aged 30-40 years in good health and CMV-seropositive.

The CDR3 nucleotides are TGTGCCAGCAGTCTGTCCGGGACAGGGGGCTATGGCTACACCTTC. This gives the protein CASSLSGTGGYGYTF. The chain uses TRBV27 and TRBJ1-2, with 11 nucleotides matching TRBD1. The V and J ends lost 5 bases and 4 bases, in that order; junction bases with no gene match: 6. There are 15 residues in the CDR3. Germline V lookup: CDR1 MNHEY, CDR2 SMNVEV (reference sequence).